The 2 T cell receptor beta chains below come from one sample, sequenced in a study of T cell repertoires in cytomegalovirus infection. Antigen specificity for these receptors is unknown. MiXCR was run by TCRdb on the reads, yielding one entry per CDR3 protein. The sample consists of about 340,000 distinct CDR3 sequences, 25% to 30% of them appearing once. The sequences come from cultured PBMCs, collected from culture after CMV antigen stimulation. These receptors were obtained from a human donor in good health (CMV status not recorded). Some clones in this sample may be carry-over from other donors' samples.

This chain uses TRBV10-3 with TRBJ2-4, with no clear D. The CDR3 is 12 amino acids. CDR1 ENHRY and CDR2 SYGVKD come from the germline V gene. V lost 3 bases and J lost 7, with 7 bases in between. CDR3: CAISDGANIQYF. CDR3 coding DNA: TGTGCCATCAGTGATGGAGCGAACATTCAGTACTTC.

The chain employs TRBV20-1 and TRBJ2-4, with D unclear. The CDR3 is 13 amino acids. Trimming took 6 bases from V and 2 from J, leaving 11 bases between them. Germline CDR1 is DFQATT and CDR2 is SNEGSKA (reference sequence). CDR3 sequence: CSARDGSKNIQYF. CDR3 sequence (DNA): TGCAGTGCCCGAGATGGATCCAAAAACATTCAGTACTTC.